The 9 T cell receptor beta chains below all came from one sample that was sequenced in a study of T cells in Graves' hyperthyroidism and ophthalmopathy. Researchers took RNA transcripts and amplified the TCR beta CDR3 regions from them. RT-PCR in the first round (using the HTBI primer set) targeted the TCR CDR3. MiXCR, run by TCRdb on the multiplex PCR reads, gives a single entry per CDR3 protein. The profile shows 400,000 to 550,000 distinct CDR3 sequences, roughly a quarter of them singletons. What was sequenced was blood. Source of these receptors: a woman between 25 and 40 years old with Graves' ophthalmopathy.

This clonotype was seen repeatedly, ten times or more. The chain's CDR3 is CASSQERAGGTYEQYF. CDR3 DNA sequence: TGTGCCAGCAGCCAAGAACGGGCGGGGGGCACCTACGAGCAGTACTTC. The chain uses TRBV4-2 and TRBJ2-7, with 8 bases identical to TRBD2. V trimming: 0 bases; J trimming: 2 bases; junction bases outside the gene matches: 6. CDR1 is LGHNA and CDR2 is YNFKEQ in the germline V gene. The CDR3 has 16 amino acids.

The chain couples TRBV7-9 to TRBJ2-5, with unresolved D. The germline V and J ends were trimmed by 3 bases and 0 bases, with 8 bases remaining between them. CDR3 length: 14 residues. Germline V gene lookup returns CDR1 SEHNR and CDR2 FQNEAQ (reference sequence). The CDR3 sequence is CASSFETNQETQYF. In DNA, the CDR3 is TGTGCCAGCAGCTTTGAGACAAACCAAGAGACCCAGTACTTC.

The gene calls are TRBV20-1 and TRBJ2-7, with a weak D call TRBD2 (6 bases). CDR1 and CDR2 (germline): DFQATT, SNEGSKA (reference sequence). CDR3 length equals 14 residues. V dropped 3 bases and J dropped 2 bases, with 14 bases sitting between them. This chain's CDR3 is CSASGAGSTYEQYF. In DNA form, the CDR3 reads TGCAGTGCTAGCGGAGCGGGCTCGACCTACGAGCAGTACTTC.

This clonotype was detected a few times. This chain links TRBV30 with TRBJ2-5; D remains ambiguous. The CDR3 spans 13 residues. Germline CDR1 reads GTSNPN; CDR2 reads SVGIG (reference sequence). V was trimmed by 2 bases and J by 7 bases, leaving 14 bases between them. CDR3 sequence (DNA): TGTGCCTGGAGTCCCTCTCGTCAGACGACCCAGTACTTC. Protein product: CAWSPSRQTTQYF.

The chain carries TRBV5-1 and TRBJ1-2, with D unclear. The ends were cut back, 3 bases at V and 2 bases at J, with 11 bases in the middle. CDR1 is SGHRS and CDR2 is YFSETQ in the germline V gene. This CDR3 comprises 14 residues. CDR3 in DNA: TGCGCCAGCAGCTGGGCCGACGGGAACTATGGCTACACCTTC. Encoded protein: CASSWADGNYGYTF.

This chain joins TRBV20-1 and TRBJ2-7; 10 positions match TRBD2. CDR1 and CDR2 from the germline V gene are DFQATT and SNEGSKA (reference sequence). The CDR3 is 17 amino acids. V lost 4 bases, J lost 0 bases, and 12 bases stayed unmatched. The CDR3 loop is CSANLLAGTASSYEQYF. The CDR3 DNA reads as TGCAGTGCTAACTTACTAGCGGGGACTGCGAGCTCCTACGAGCAGTACTTC.

This clonotype was recorded only once. This sequence joins TRBV7-8 and TRBJ1-2; perhaps TRBD1 as D (5 bases). The CDR3 loop spans 16 amino acids. Germline CDR1 and CDR2: SGHVS and FQNEAQ. V was shortened by 3 bases and J by 8 bases, with 22 bases between the two germline ends. The CDR3 DNA reads as TGTGCCAGCAGCTTCCAGAAGGCAGGGCTTTTCGCGGGCTACACCTTC. Protein: CASSFQKAGLFAGYTF.

Ten or more counts support this clonotype. The chain is built from TRBV6-5 and TRBJ1-2, with a possible D match to TRBD1 (5 bases). Looked up from germline, CDR1 is MNHEY and CDR2 is SVGAGI. The CDR3 length is 14 residues. Trimming took off 0 bases at V and 4 bases at J, with 9 bases between the two ends. CDR3 coding DNA: TGTGCCAGCAGTTACTCGGGGACGGTCTATGGCTACACCTTC. It specifies CASSYSGTVYGYTF.

The V call is TRBV7-9, the J call TRBJ2-5; D perhaps matches TRBD2 (5 bases). V lost 8 bases and J 2 bases, leaving 18 bases between the germline ends. The CDR3 runs 15 residues. CDR1 and CDR2 (germline): SEHNR, FQNEAQ (reference sequence). CDR3: CASGPQSGTQETQYF. The CDR3 DNA follows: TGTGCCAGCGGACCTCAGAGCGGTACACAAGAGACCCAGTACTTC.